The sequence of this T cell receptor beta chain was determined in a study of OX40 agonist ivuxolimab in advanced cancers. For the study in its entirety: Ivuxolimab was an agonistic, fully human IgG2 monoclonal antibody directed against OX40 (CD134), a costimulatory receptor. Among the 52 dose-escalation patients, some 19 had hepatocellular carcinoma, approximately 15 melanoma, 9 renal cell carcinoma and 9 head and neck cancer. Intravenous ivuxolimab was administered to patients every 2 weeks at six dose levels: 0.01, 0.1, 0.3, 1.5, 3 and 10 mg/kg. A male proportion of approximately 83% and a mean age of approximately 60 years, ranging from roughly 23 to 79, were recorded for the dose-escalation cohort. The paper covers the monotherapy dose-escalation part of the phase I ivuxolimab trial, which included N ≈ 50 patients. Partial responses occurred in three dose-escalation patients: two with cutaneous melanoma and one with hepatocellular carcinoma. Peripheral TCRbeta sequencing aimed to test whether ivuxolimab altered TCR sequence diversity and caused clonal T-cell expansion. Prior anti-PD-1, anti-PD-L1 or anti-CTLA-4 therapy was permitted, and approximately 41% of dose-escalation patients had received checkpoint inhibitors.

Patients with a history of autoimmune disease or receiving systemic immunosuppression were excluded from the trial. In every dose cohort, peripheral blood was drawn for TCR sequencing at baseline, cycle 4 day 1, and cycle 7 day 1. Samples were obtained from an open-label, multicenter, first-in-human phase I dose-escalation trial of ivuxolimab. Adults with locally advanced or metastatic melanoma, renal cell, hepatocellular, or head and neck squamous cell carcinoma were enrolled in the trial. Before TCR sequencing, CD4+ T cells and CD8+ T cells from peripheral blood were sorted into separate populations. Study-level results and caveats: In partial responders in the 0.1-3.0 mg/kg groups, normalized peripheral clonal expansion was found to be among the lowest, especially among CD8+ T cells. The antigen specificity of the clonally expanded peripheral T cells was not determined. Clonal expansion of both CD4+ and CD8+ blood T cells was observed from baseline to week 6 at doses 0.1 to 3.0 mg/kg. Low levels of normalized T-cell clonal expansion were also seen in some patients who did not respond. After ivuxolimab, more expanded clones were found on average in CD8+ T cells than in CD4+ T cells.

Genomic DNA was isolated from the sorted cells so that the TCRbeta CDR3 region could be sequenced. The immunoSEQ Assay was used to sequence the TCRbeta CDR3 regions. TCRdb re-hosts the immuneACCESS table, in-frame sequences only. Its copies lack some clones; in the studies checked, an unresolved V gene accounts for under half of them, and the cause for the rest is not known. The sample table holds approximately 90,000 clones, of which about 83% were seen once. The ten most abundant clones make up roughly 1.4% of the sample. About this clone itself: No antigen is known for it. The input lacks base qualities; no much larger clone sits a single base away.

CDR1 and CDR2 were assigned from the germline V gene as SGHVS and FQNEAQ. V drops 5 bases and J drops 2 bases, leaving 20 bases in between. The CDR3 sequence holds 17 residues, the cysteine and phenylalanine included. The retained sequence is limited to the CDR3, 51 bases, with the frame set at the first base. The sample consisted of CD4+ or CD8+ T cells sorted from blood, taken in a trial of the OX40 agonist ivuxolimab. This sequence uses TRBV7-8 and TRBJ2-3; the D match is possibly TRBD1 or TRBD2, with 5 bases aligned in each. The TCR comes from an adult with an advanced solid tumor such as melanoma, head and neck, liver or kidney cancer. The DNA sequence is given as TGTGCCAGCAGCATCTCCGGGACCGCCGGCTTCACAGATACGCAGTATTTT. It translates as CASSISGTAGFTDTQYF.